The 21 T cell receptor beta chains presented below share a single source sample, sequenced in a study of vaccination and CD4 T cells after COVID-19. The study sequenced cultured CD4+ T cell DNA using the Oncomine TCR Beta short-read assay. MiXCR, run by TCRdb on the PCR reads, gives a single entry per CDR3 protein. The table includes approximately 16,000 distinct CDR3 sequences, 40% to 65% detected once. For these receptors, no antigen is known. Documented treatment: roughly 11-day PBMC culture with coronavirus spike peptide pools or control peptides (ViraFEST assay). The sample in question was CD4+ T cells from blood, cultured in vitro, obtained before SARS-CoV-2 vaccination. These receptor sequences come from a human donor who had recovered from COVID-19.

This clonotype has only a few counts. The J gene is TRBJ2-5, the V gene TRBV27; D may be TRBD2 (5 bases). There are 18 residues in the CDR3. Trimming left V 6 bases short and J 4 bases short, with 27 bases between. From germline, CDR1 is MNHEY and CDR2 SMNVEV (reference sequence). The CDR3 loop reads CASRQRPRLPSEPETQYF. The CDR3 DNA sequence: TGTGCCAGCAGGCAACGCCCTAGACTACCCTCCGAACCAGAGACCCAGTACTTC.

The chain links TRBV7-2 to TRBJ2-7, with a tentative D call TRBD1 (6 bases). This CDR3 has 15 amino acids. The V end was cut by 1 base, the J end by 3 bases, with 13 bases between. Germline CDR1 is SGHTA and CDR2 is FQGNSA. CDR3 sequence: CASSLGDTVIYEQYF. In DNA, the CDR3 is TGTGCCAGCAGCTTAGGGGACACGGTAATCTACGAGCAGTACTTC.

This chain connects TRBV7-9 to TRBJ1-1; a weak D match, TRBD1 (5 bases). CDR1 and CDR2 (germline): SEHNR, FQNEAQ (reference sequence). Trimming left V 7 bases short and J 3 bases short, with 24 bases between. The CDR3 contains 17 residues. The CDR3: CASTPSKGRPRDTEAFF. CDR3 DNA sequence: TGTGCCAGCACCCCTAGCAAGGGGCGCCCGCGGGACACTGAAGCTTTCTTT.

The chain uses TRBV7-2 and TRBJ1-3, with 8 bases fitting TRBD1. CDR3 length: 16 residues. J lost 0 bases, V lost 5 bases, and 6 bases had no gene match. Germline-derived CDR1 and CDR2 are SGHTA and FQGNSA. CDR3 amino acids: CASSAGTGFSGNTIYF. CDR3 DNA sequence: TGTGCCAGCAGCGCAGGGACAGGATTCTCTGGAAACACCATATATTTT.

The chain employs TRBV20-1 and TRBJ2-2; 8 nucleotides match TRBD2. Germline assignment: CDR1 DFQATT and CDR2 SNEGSKA (reference sequence). The CDR3 has 13 amino acids. CDR3 in DNA: TGCATCGCGGGGGGCTCGAACACCGGGGAGCTGTTTTTT. Translation gives CIAGGSNTGELFF.

V gene TRBV19 combines with J gene TRBJ1-2; D unresolved. This CDR3 spans 14 amino acids. V was clipped by 5 bases and J by 0 bases, with 10 bases between them. Per the germline V gene, CDR1 is LNHDA and CDR2 is SQIVND (reference sequence). CDR3 amino acids: CASSSSRANYGYTF. In DNA form, the CDR3 reads TGTGCCAGTAGTTCCTCCCGAGCTAACTATGGCTACACCTTC.

The chain recombines TRBV20-1 with TRBJ2-3, with 14 bases aligning to TRBD2. Per germline, CDR1 DFQATT and CDR2 SNEGSKA (reference sequence). The CDR3 loop spans 16 amino acids. The ends lost 5 bases at V and 1 base at J; junction bases unmatched: 5. CDR3 in amino acids: CSAGTSGSSRTDTQYF. The CDR3 DNA follows: TGCAGTGCTGGGACTAGCGGGAGCAGCCGCACAGATACGCAGTATTTT.

V is TRBV2 and J is TRBJ1-6; D possibly corresponds to TRBD1 (6 bases). The germline V gene encodes CDR1 SNHLY and CDR2 FYNNEI. The CDR3 length is 13 residues. V was clipped by 7 bases and J by 4 bases, with 8 bases between them. CDR3 sequence reads: CASITGYNSPLHF. The CDR3, as DNA: TGTGCCAGCATTACAGGGTATAATTCACCCCTCCACTTT.

The chain employs TRBV2 and TRBJ1-1; D is unclear. This CDR3 region has 13 residues. V lost 7 bases and J 3 bases, leaving 12 bases between the germline ends. CDR1 and CDR2 from the germline V gene are SNHLY and FYNNEI. This CDR3 reads CASNGVADTEAFF. Written as DNA, the CDR3 is TGTGCCAGCAATGGGGTGGCTGACACTGAAGCTTTCTTT.

The chain has TRBV27 and TRBJ2-7, with D perhaps TRBD1 (6 bases). V lost 5 bases to trimming and J lost 3 bases, with 17 bases between them. The CDR3 has 15 residues. Per the germline V gene, CDR1 is MNHEY and CDR2 is SMNVEV (reference sequence). The CDR3 DNA follows: TGTGCCAGCAGTCCCACCGGGACAAGAAACTACGAGCAGTACTTC. It codes for CASSPTGTRNYEQYF.

CDR3: CSARDWRTSHGDTEAFF. CDR3 DNA sequence: TGCAGTGCTAGGGATTGGAGGACCTCGCACGGCGACACTGAAGCTTTCTTT. The rearrangement joins TRBV20-1 to TRBJ1-1; D call uncertain. This CDR3 is built from 17 residues. Germline values: CDR1 DFQATT, CDR2 SNEGSKA (reference sequence). V dropped 3 bases and J dropped 3 bases, with 23 bases sitting between them.

The chain couples TRBV28 to TRBJ1-1; a possible D gene is TRBD1 (5 bases). V shed 1 base and J shed 10 bases, with 16 bases lying between them. Germline V gene data show CDR1 as MDHEN and CDR2 as SYDVKM. The CDR3 spans 14 residues. The CDR3 bases are TGTGCCAGCAGTTTATCGGAGGGAAGGGGTCTAGCTTTCTTT. This gives the protein CASSLSEGRGLAFF.

The CDR3 loop reads CSASRGSTGQGAGQYF. Written as DNA, the CDR3 is TGCAGTGCTTCTAGAGGGAGTACCGGACAGGGGGCCGGGCAGTACTTC. The chain uses TRBV20-1 and TRBJ2-7; 11 bases line up with TRBD1. Per the germline V gene, CDR1 is DFQATT and CDR2 is SNEGSKA (reference sequence). The CDR3 runs to 16 residues. Losses at the gene ends were 5 bases for V and 9 bases for J; bases not matched to a gene: 18.

The V and J genes are TRBV18 and TRBJ2-5; 7 nucleotides line up with TRBD2. J lost 2 bases, V lost 8 bases, and 11 bases had no gene match. The V gene's germline CDR1 is KGHSH and CDR2 LQKENI. This CDR3 is built from 15 residues. The DNA of the CDR3 is TGTGCCAGCGCCCTGGTCCCTAGCGGACAAGAGACCCAGTACTTC. Protein sequence: CASALVPSGQETQYF.

The genes are TRBV7-9 and TRBJ2-7; D might be TRBD1 or TRBD2, each matching 5 bases. The CDR3 length is 12 residues. V was trimmed by 5 bases and J by 6 bases, leaving 11 bases between them. The germline V gene has CDR1 SEHNR and CDR2 FQNEAQ (reference sequence). The chain's CDR3 is CASSPVGGEQYF. CDR3 bases: TGTGCCAGCAGCCCGGTTGGGGGCGAGCAGTACTTC.

In its sample, this clonotype was seen once. The gene calls are TRBV28 and TRBJ1-1; D is uncertain. CDR1 and CDR2 from the germline V gene are MDHEN and SYDVKM. V lost 8 bases to trimming and J lost 6 bases, with 13 bases between them. The CDR3 is 12 residues long. The DNA for the CDR3 is TGTGCCAGCTCCGATTTACGGCCTGAAGCTTTCTTT. Translated: CASSDLRPEAFF.

This sequence joins TRBV7-9 and TRBJ1-2; 9 nucleotides align to TRBD1. The germline gives CDR1 SEHNR, CDR2 FQNEAQ (reference sequence). With 8 bases clipped from V and 3 bases from J, the junction kept 7 bases outside the gene matches. The CDR3 runs to 14 residues. CDR3 amino acids: CASGSTGGHYGYTF. The DNA of the CDR3 is TGTGCCAGCGGCTCGACAGGGGGGCACTATGGCTACACCTTC.

There are a few counts of this clonotype. The CDR3 loop reads CASSLGTDSNQPQHF. As DNA, the CDR3 is TGTGCCAGCAGCTTAGGGACGGATAGCAATCAGCCCCAGCATTTT. The rearrangement uses TRBV7-8 and TRBJ1-5, with D uncertain. V was clipped by 1 base and J by 0 bases, with 7 bases between them. The CDR3 is made up of 15 amino acids. The germline gives CDR1 SGHVS, CDR2 FQNEAQ.

The J gene is TRBJ1-5, the V gene TRBV6-5; D call uncertain. V dropped 0 bases and J dropped 5 bases, with 11 bases sitting between them. Germline loops: CDR1 MNHEY, CDR2 SVGAGI. There are 15 residues in the CDR3. The CDR3 spells CASSYSRVRDQPQHF. In nucleotides, the CDR3 is TGTGCCAGCAGTTACTCCCGGGTGCGGGATCAGCCCCAGCATTTT.

The rearrangement links TRBV7-2 to TRBJ2-5; D may be TRBD2 (5 bases). V dropped 3 bases and J dropped 4 bases, with 15 bases sitting between them. This CDR3 comprises 15 residues. CDR1 and CDR2 (germline): SGHTA, FQGNSA. CDR3 bases: TGTGCCAGCAGCTTTGAGGGTGGCTCGCGAGAGACCCAGTACTTC. Residues: CASSFEGGSRETQYF. The whole variable domain, filled in from reference TRBV7-2 and TRBJ2-5, reads GAGVSQSPSNKVTEKGKDVELRCDPISGHTALYWYRQSLGQGLEFLIYFQGNSAPDKSGLPSDRFSAERTGGSVSTLTIQRTQQEDSAVYLCASSFEGGSRETQYFGPGTRLLVL.

The gene calls are TRBV18 and TRBJ1-1; 7 bases fit TRBD1. CDR1 and CDR2 (germline): KGHSH, LQKENI. The CDR3 has 14 amino acids. With V trimmed by 3 bases and J by 3 bases, 4 bases remained unmatched. The chain's CDR3 is CASSPRTGDTEAFF. CDR3 nucleotide sequence: TGTGCCAGCTCACCTAGAACAGGGGACACTGAAGCTTTCTTT.